This entry lists 12 T cell receptor beta chains sequenced from one sample in a study of T cell repertoires in cytomegalovirus infection. Antigen specificity for these receptors is unknown. Using its own MiXCR run on the reads, TCRdb lists one record per CDR3 protein. Of about 890,000 distinct CDR3 sequences listed, about a third are singletons. Sequenced material: cultured CD8+ T cells from PBMCs, taken from culture after CMV antigen stimulation. The origin of the receptors is a human donor in good health (CMV status not recorded). Some clones in this sample may be carry-over from other donors' samples.

The chain uses TRBV5-5 and TRBJ2-7; 7 bases agree with TRBD1. CDR1 is SGHKS and CDR2 is YYEKEE in the germline V gene (reference sequence). V shed 1 base, J shed 5 bases, and the junction held 6 bases outside the gene matches. The CDR3 sequence is 14 residues long. The CDR3 is CASSLNKGADEQYF. CDR3 nucleotides: TGTGCCAGCAGCTTGAACAAGGGGGCCGACGAGCAGTACTTC.

The genes are TRBV4-1 and TRBJ1-2; 9 bases match TRBD1. J lost 4 bases, V lost 0 bases, and 3 bases had no gene match. Looked up from germline, CDR1 is MGHRA and CDR2 is YSYEKL. CDR3 length equals 15 residues. The CDR3 sequence: CASSQERTGVYGYTF. In DNA form, the CDR3 reads TGCGCCAGCAGCCAAGAAAGGACAGGGGTCTATGGCTACACCTTC.

The V gene is TRBV7-9, the J gene TRBJ2-2, with D maybe TRBD1 (5 bases). V was clipped by 1 base and J by 6 bases, with 15 bases between them. Germline CDR1 is SEHNR and CDR2 is FQNEAQ (reference sequence). The CDR3 extends over 16 amino acids. DNA of the CDR3: TGTGCCAGCAGCTTAGTTCTAACAGGTCCCGCCGGGGAGCTGTTTTTT. Its translation is CASSLVLTGPAGELFF.

The genes are TRBV11-2 and TRBJ1-1; D ambiguous. V lost 5 bases to trimming and J lost 11 bases, with 15 bases between them. The CDR3 consists of 12 residues. Per the germline V gene, CDR1 is SGHAT and CDR2 is FQNNGV. CDR3 nucleotides: TGTGCCAGCAGCGTACAAGGTCGGAATGCTTTCTTT. Protein: CASSVQGRNAFF.

This clonotype was picked up many times. The genes are TRBV28 and TRBJ1-6; 7 nucleotides align to TRBD1. This CDR3 is built from 15 residues. The germline V gene encodes CDR1 MDHEN and CDR2 SYDVKM. Germline trimming cut 5 bases from V and 4 bases from J; bases unmatched to any gene: 5. The CDR3 region has the DNA TGTGCCAGCAGTGTCGAGACAGGGTATAATTCACCCCTCCACTTT. Translation: CASSVETGYNSPLHF.

CDR3 DNA: TGTGCCAGCAGTTTTCTCCCGACAGGGCTGACGCAGTATTTT. Translation gives CASSFLPTGLTQYF. This sequence joins TRBV27 and TRBJ2-3, with 7 bases that match TRBD1. Germline trimming cut 3 bases from V and 9 bases from J; bases unmatched to any gene: 9. Germline CDR1 MNHEY, CDR2 SMNVEV (reference sequence). The CDR3 covers 14 residues.

This clonotype was observed a handful of times. The chain combines TRBV29-1 with TRBJ2-5; D unresolved. The CDR3 covers 13 residues. The V gene lost 3 bases and the J gene lost 1 base, with 9 bases spanning the gap. CDR1 is SQVTM and CDR2 is ANQGSEA in the germline V gene. This CDR3 reads CSVDTYSQETQYF. CDR3 DNA: TGCAGCGTTGATACGTACAGCCAAGAGACCCAGTACTTC.

This rearrangement joins TRBV2 to TRBJ2-5; no firm D call. The V gene's germline CDR1 is SNHLY and CDR2 FYNNEI. The CDR3 runs to 13 residues. V lost 4 bases and J lost 0, with 6 bases in between. The CDR3 DNA reads as TGTGCCAGCAGTGCTAGGTACCAAGAGACCCAGTACTTC. Translation gives CASSARYQETQYF.

On this clonotype: Compared with germline, one end of the junction differs, possibly owing to a read error. The V gene is TRBV4-3, the J gene TRBJ2-1, with D possibly TRBD1 on 6 matching bases. This CDR3 contains 18 residues. Germline CDR1 LGHNA, CDR2 YSLEER. The DNA of the CDR3 is TGCGCCAGCAGCAGGCCCCGGGACAAGAGTGCCCACTACGATGAGCAGTTCTTC. Translating it yields CASSRPRDKSAHYDEQFF.

This clonotype was counted ten times or more. The chain employs TRBV7-2 and TRBJ2-1, with 12 bases aligning to TRBD2. The CDR3 is 16 residues long. CDR1 and CDR2 (germline): SGHTA, FQGNSA. V shed 5 bases, J shed 3 bases, and the junction held 5 bases outside the gene matches. The CDR3 DNA is TGTGCCAGCAGCGTTGGACTAGCGGGGATCTACAATGAGCAGTTCTTC. Amino acids: CASSVGLAGIYNEQFF.

This clonotype showed up just a few times. This chain connects TRBV12-3 or TRBV12-4 to TRBJ2-3, with D maybe TRBD1 (6 bases). Trimming left V 5 bases short and J 8 bases short, with 17 bases between. The CDR3 has 14 amino acids. CDR3 DNA: TGTGCCAGCAGTGCGACAGGTGGCGGCGGTACGCAGTATTTT. Protein product: CASSATGGGGTQYF.

CDR3 bases: TGTGCCATCAGTGGGGGACGGATGAACACTGAAGCTTTCTTT. Translating it yields CAISGGRMNTEAFF. The rearrangement joins TRBV10-3 to TRBJ1-1; the D gene is possibly TRBD1 (5 bases). Trimming left V 4 bases short and J 0 bases short, with 9 bases between. The CDR3 totals 14 residues. Looked up from germline, CDR1 is ENHRY and CDR2 is SYGVKD.